This T cell receptor (beta chain) emerged from a study of blood T cell repertoires in COVID-19. Study-level background: The United States, Italy and Spain were the sources of the acute and convalescent COVID-19 samples. Nucleic acid was either cDNA or gDNA, and it came from T cells, B-cell-depleted T cells, or PBMCs.

The CDR3 has 15 residues. J gave up 5 bases and V 3 bases, and 5 bases lay outside the gene matches. Germline V lookup: CDR1 ENHRY, CDR2 SYGVKD. Under the authors' procedure: Cell counts per sample came from amplifying reference gene primers. Only in-frame clones appear in the TCRdb table, and some are missing; sequencing was by immunoSEQ multiplex PCR. The V and J calls and the clone size are those of that table, but D and trimming were determined from the DNA. The sample carries approximately 300,000 clones, 65% to 85% recorded once. The chain uses TRBV10-3 and TRBJ1-4, with 8 bases matching TRBD1. Sequenced: peripheral blood. The source is a woman aged 45 to 65 with acute or convalescent COVID-19. The CDR3 DNA is TGTGCCATCAGTGATACACGGACAGGGAATGAAAAACTGTTTTTT. It yields the protein CAISDTRTGNEKLFF.